This passage covers 16 T cell receptor beta chains from one sample sequenced in a study of CD8+ T cells in alopecia areata. Extracted RNA was reverse transcribed into cDNA, the sequencing template. Produced via immunoSEQ multiplex PCR; TCRdb's table is partial and in-frame only. The sample includes roughly 150,000 clones, less than 65% seen only once; the top ten take approximately 34%. The sample consisted of CD8+ T cells sorted from blood. The source of these receptors is a human donor in good health.

This clone has only one observation. CDR3 coding DNA: TGTGCCAGCAGCGTAGCATCTAGCGGGAGTAGCCCCTACGAGCAGTACTTC. Encoded protein: CASSVASSGSSPYEQYF. The chain employs TRBV9 and TRBJ2-7; 10 nucleotides line up with TRBD2. This CDR3 comprises 17 residues. CDR1 SGDLS and CDR2 YYNGEE come from the germline V gene. Germline trimming cut 0 bases from V and 2 bases from J; bases unmatched to any gene: 8.

V is TRBV29-1 and J is TRBJ2-7; TRBD1 matches at 12 bases. Germline-derived CDR1 and CDR2 are SQVTM and ANQGSEA. The CDR3 totals 15 residues. Germline trimming cut 3 bases from V and 5 bases from J; bases unmatched to any gene: 8. DNA for the CDR3: TGCAGCGTTGAGGGGACAGGGGGCCGGTGGGACGAGCAGTACTTC. It yields the protein CSVEGTGGRWDEQYF.

This clone turned up a few times. V gene TRBV15 combines with J gene TRBJ1-1; D remains unclear. V lost 8 bases to trimming and J lost 1 base, with 11 bases between them. Germline loops: CDR1 LNHNV, CDR2 YYDKDF (reference sequence). The CDR3 sequence is 13 residues long. The CDR3 here is CATGPGGNTEAFF. DNA for the CDR3: TGTGCCACCGGCCCCGGAGGGAACACTGAAGCTTTCTTT.

V is TRBV29-1 and J is TRBJ2-3, with D possibly being TRBD1 (6 bases). Deletions cut 7 bases from V and 0 bases from J, with 20 bases between. Germline CDR1 SQVTM, CDR2 ANQGSEA. The CDR3 totals 16 residues. In DNA form, the CDR3 reads TGCAGCGCCCAGATACGCGCAGGGGATAGCACAGATACGCAGTATTTT. Translated: CSAQIRAGDSTDTQYF.

This chain connects TRBV15 to TRBJ1-5, with 7 positions matching TRBD1. The CDR3 consists of 13 residues. The germline V gene encodes CDR1 LNHNV and CDR2 YYDKDF (reference sequence). The V segment lost 3 bases and the J segment 7 bases; nucleotides outside the gene matches: 3. The CDR3 coding sequence is TGTGCCACCAGCAGCGGACAGGCGCAGCCCCAGCATTTT. Translating gives CATSSGQAQPQHF.

This clone was seen only once. CDR3 DNA: TGTGCCACCAGCAGTGTCTGGGACCAAGAGACCCAGTACTTC. Its translation is CATSSVWDQETQYF. The chain carries TRBV15 and TRBJ2-5; D is ambiguous. The CDR3 loop spans 14 amino acids. Trimming took 3 bases from V and 0 from J, leaving 8 bases between them. Germline CDR1 LNHNV, CDR2 YYDKDF (reference sequence).

This chain connects TRBV27 to TRBJ1-2; 8 bases are shared with TRBD1. Germline V CDR1 and CDR2: MNHEY, SMNVEV (reference sequence). The length of the CDR3 is 15 residues. V dropped 6 bases and J dropped 5; count of bases not matched to a gene: 11. The CDR3 region has the DNA TGTGCCAGCAGCGACGGACAGGGCTCCGCGTATGGCTACACCTTC. Its protein product is CASSDGQGSAYGYTF.

As DNA, the CDR3 is TGTGCCAGCAGTTTATCTAGTCTAGGTGCAGATACGCAGTATTTT. Amino acids: CASSLSSLGADTQYF. The chain recombines TRBV27 with TRBJ2-3; no reliable D call. Germline V gene data show CDR1 as MNHEY and CDR2 as SMNVEV (reference sequence). The CDR3 runs to 15 residues. Trimming took off 0 bases at V and 4 bases at J, with 11 bases between the two ends.

This clone has only one observation. The chain recombines TRBV6-5 with TRBJ1-5; possible D gene TRBD1, 5 bases. From germline, CDR1 is MNHEY and CDR2 SVGAGI. The CDR3 covers 14 residues. Trimming shortened V by 4 bases and J by 7 bases, and 14 bases separated the two germline ends. The DNA of the CDR3 is TGTGCCAGCAGTTCAACAGGCCTCAGGCAGCCCCAGCATTTT. Its translation is CASSSTGLRQPQHF.

The chain recombines TRBV5-6 with TRBJ2-3; tentative D call: TRBD2 (6 bases). V dropped 0 bases and J dropped 7 bases, with 18 bases sitting between them. The germline V gene has CDR1 SGHDT and CDR2 YYEEEE. The CDR3 covers 16 residues. CDR3 in DNA: TGTGCCAGCAGCTTGGTAGGGACTTGGCCTTCGAATACGCAGTATTTT. It codes for CASSLVGTWPSNTQYF.

The chain combines TRBV6-1 with TRBJ2-7, with D maybe TRBD2 (6 bases). The germline V gene has CDR1 MNHNS and CDR2 SASEGT. The CDR3 runs 13 residues. Trimming left V 2 bases short and J 6 bases short, with 11 bases between. The CDR3 loop is CASSESGVFEQYF. The CDR3 bases are TGTGCCAGCAGTGAATCGGGAGTATTCGAGCAGTACTTC.

The gene calls are TRBV29-1 and TRBJ2-5; D is undetermined. The CDR3 extends over 12 amino acids. Germline CDR1 SQVTM, CDR2 ANQGSEA. Deletions cut 3 bases from V and 4 bases from J, with 9 bases between. CDR3 sequence reads: CSVERHLETQYF. The CDR3 DNA is TGCAGCGTTGAGAGGCACCTAGAGACCCAGTACTTC. Full variable domain (remainder filled in from reference TRBV29-1 and TRBJ2-5): SAVISQKPSRDICQRGTSLTIQCQVDSQVTMMFWYRQQPGQSLTLIATANQGSEATYESGFVIDKFPISRPNLTFSTLTVSNMSPEDSSIYLCSVERHLETQYFGPGTRLLVL.

Here the CDR3 DNA reads TGTGCCAGCAGCCCGCCGGAGCACAATGAGCAGTTCTTC. It is translated as CASSPPEHNEQFF. V usage is TRBV13 and J usage is TRBJ2-1; D is unclear. CDR1 is PRHDT, CDR2 FYEKMQ, per germline (reference sequence). The CDR3 loop spans 13 amino acids. V gave up 5 bases and J gave up 5 bases, with 10 bases separating them.

This clone was observed a few times. V usage is TRBV13 and J usage is TRBJ1-4, with D possibly TRBD1 on 5 matching bases. Trimming stripped 2 bases from V and 12 bases from J, with 10 bases between. Germline V gene sequence: CDR1 PRHDT, CDR2 FYEKMQ (reference sequence). The CDR3 is made up of 12 amino acids. The CDR3 loop reads CASSLPPGELFF. CDR3 in DNA: TGTGCCAGCAGCTTACCTCCGGGGGAACTGTTTTTT.

This clone was seen a single time. The chain has TRBV5-6 and TRBJ1-2; D might be TRBD1 (5 bases). Germline CDR1 and CDR2: SGHDT and YYEEEE. The length of the CDR3 is 14 residues. Trimming left V 4 bases short and J 4 bases short, with 14 bases between. The CDR3 spells CASSPQGIGYGYTF. For the CDR3, the DNA is TGTGCCAGCAGCCCGCAGGGTATCGGCTATGGCTACACCTTC.

The chain recombines TRBV18 with TRBJ2-7, with D tentatively TRBD1 or TRBD2 (5 bases each). V shed 5 bases and J shed 3 bases, with 17 bases lying between them. The CDR3 consists of 15 residues. Germline V CDR1 and CDR2: KGHSH, LQKENI. The CDR3 DNA reads TGTGCCAGCTCATCTGACCCGGGACCACACTACGAGCAGTACTTC. It codes for CASSSDPGPHYEQYF.